The rows below give T cell receptor beta chains drawn from one sample of a study of T cell changes during pregnancy in multiple sclerosis. The protocol was immunoSEQ multiplex PCR, while the TCRdb copy is restricted to in-frame clones and leaves out a portion. The data contain around 80,000 clones, around 92% of them seen just once; the ten biggest clones take up 2.6%. The sequencing used peripheral blood, collected before pregnancy. These TCRs come from a female donor with multiple sclerosis, enrolled in a pregnancy study. The CDR3 runs from the conserved cysteine through the conserved F or W. The D gene is left open where the match is weak. The listing skips clone size in some rows; elsewhere it reads once, few, many or a size class.

-	TRBV29-1	-	TRBJ2-7	11	TGCAGCACCGCGGAGGGTCACGAGCAGTACTTC	CSTAEGHEQYF
-	TRBV6-6	TRBD2	TRBJ2-1	16	TGTGCCAGCACCGATAGGACTAGCGGGAGTAACCATGAGCAGTTCTTC	CASTDRTSGSNHEQFF
-	TRBV7-2	TRBD1	TRBJ2-6	14	TGTGCCAGCAGCTTATCGACAGGGCCCAACGTCCTGACTTTC	CASSLSTGPNVLTF
-	TRBV4-1	-	TRBJ2-2	15	TGCGCCAGCAGCCAAGAGCGGGGGCGGGTCGGGGAGCTGTTTTTT	CASSQERGRVGELFF
-	TRBV27	TRBD2	TRBJ2-3	15	TGTGCCAGCAGTTTTGGCGGGAGGGGGTCAGATACGCAGTATTTT	CASSFGGRGSDTQYF
-	TRBV2	TRBD1	TRBJ1-1	17	TGTGCCAGCAGTGAGCCGCAGGGGGGTGCTAAAAACACTGAAGCTTTCTTT	CASSEPQGGAKNTEAFF
-	TRBV9	TRBD1	TRBJ2-2	15	TGTGCCAGCAGCGTAGACCAGGGGGCGGCCGGGGAGCTGTTTTTT	CASSVDQGAAGELFF
-	TRBV4-2	-	TRBJ2-7	20	TGTGCCAGCAGCCAAGTAACTACTGGAAAAAGGACAGATCACTCCTACGAGCAGTACTTC	CASSQVTTGKRTDHSYEQYF
-	TRBV2	TRBD1	TRBJ2-7	14	TGTGCCAGCACCCGGACAGGGTGGGGTGACGAGCAGTACTTC	CASTRTGWGDEQYF
-	TRBV5-6	TRBD2	TRBJ2-7	16	TGTGCCAGCAGCTTGGCCGGGGGTAGCGGGAGTAGCGAGCAGTACTTC	CASSLAGGSGSSEQYF
-	TRBV2	-	TRBJ2-1	16	TGTGCCAGCACCTCGCAACCCATAGCGCACGTGGGTGAGCAGTTCTTC	CASTSQPIAHVGEQFF
-	TRBV6-6	-	TRBJ2-1	14	TGTGCCAGCAGTTACGGTACGGGGAACAATGAGCAGTTCTTC	CASSYGTGNNEQFF
-	TRBV9	TRBD1	TRBJ1-2	15	TGTGCCAGCAGCGTAGCACGGGACAGGGTTCGTGGCTACACCTTC	CASSVARDRVRGYTF
-	TRBV28	TRBD1	TRBJ1-1	15	TGTGCCAGCAGACGCGCCGACAGGGTAAACACTGAAGCTTTCTTT	CASRRADRVNTEAFF
-	TRBV28	-	TRBJ1-5	15	TGTGCCAGCAGTTCCCAGACGGACTGGGACTTGGCCCAGCATTTT	CASSSQTDWDLAQHF
-	TRBV2	TRBD1	TRBJ1-2	14	TGTGCCAGCCACTCTTCCGGGACAGCGTCCCGTGTTACCTTC	CASHSSGTASRVTF
once	TRBV7-6	TRBD1	TRBJ2-7	14	TGTGCCAGCAGCTTAGGGACAGGGACCTACGAGCAGTACTTC	CASSLGTGTYEQYF
-	TRBV6-5	-	TRBJ2-5	15	TGTGCCAGCAGTTCCCCTGGGGGGGCAAGAGAGACCCAGTACTTC	CASSSPGGARETQYF
-	TRBV5-6	-	TRBJ2-5	16	TGTGCCAGCAGCTCTCGCTCCGGGACACTAGAAGAGACCCAGTACTTC	CASSSRSGTLEETQYF
-	TRBV18	-	TRBJ2-5	15	TGTGCCAGCTCACCAGTCCCAGGGGTAGGGGAGACCCAGTACTTC	CASSPVPGVGETQYF
-	TRBV5-1	TRBD2	TRBJ2-5	17	TGCGCCAGCAGCTTGGCCGCTTCTAGCGGGAGGGATGAGACCCAGTACTTC	CASSLAASSGRDETQYF
-	TRBV19	-	TRBJ1-5	13	TGTGCCAGTAGTAAGTCACTCAATCAGCCCCAGCATTTT	CASSKSLNQPQHF
-	TRBV29-1	-	TRBJ1-1	13	TGCAGCGTACGGGGAGGAGGGAACACTGAAGCTTTCTTT	CSVRGGGNTEAFF
-	TRBV10-2	-	TRBJ2-1	13	TGCGCCAGCAGTGAGGTTCGGGAGAATGAGCAGTTCTTC	CASSEVRENEQFF
-	TRBV5-1	-	TRBJ1-1	14	TGCGCCAGCAGCTTGAACGCGGCGAACACTGAAGCTTTCTTT	CASSLNAANTEAFF
-	TRBV9	-	TRBJ2-7	13	TGTGCCAGCGGACCGGGAAGGGACTACGAGCAGTACTTC	CASGPGRDYEQYF